The source of this T cell receptor beta chain is a study of cytomegalovirus exposure and HLA in healthy donors. CDR3 length: 14 residues. Germline assignment: CDR1 MDHEN and CDR2 SYDVKM. Germline trimming cut 8 bases from V and 1 base from J; bases unmatched to any gene: 2. A multiplex PCR was run with 60 Vbeta primers and 13 Jbeta primers. Assay: immunoSEQ multiplex PCR; the TCRdb copy retains only in-frame clones and omits some. The sample has around 130,000 clones; about 8.6% are singletons. The chain combines TRBV28 with TRBJ2-2; 9 nucleotides match TRBD2. The sequence was collected from a woman between 40 and 50 years old in good health and CMV-seropositive. The specimen sequenced was PBMCs. DNA for the CDR3: TGTGCCAGCCTTAGCGGGGGGAACACCGGGGAGCTGTTTTTT. The encoded protein is CASLSGGNTGELFF.